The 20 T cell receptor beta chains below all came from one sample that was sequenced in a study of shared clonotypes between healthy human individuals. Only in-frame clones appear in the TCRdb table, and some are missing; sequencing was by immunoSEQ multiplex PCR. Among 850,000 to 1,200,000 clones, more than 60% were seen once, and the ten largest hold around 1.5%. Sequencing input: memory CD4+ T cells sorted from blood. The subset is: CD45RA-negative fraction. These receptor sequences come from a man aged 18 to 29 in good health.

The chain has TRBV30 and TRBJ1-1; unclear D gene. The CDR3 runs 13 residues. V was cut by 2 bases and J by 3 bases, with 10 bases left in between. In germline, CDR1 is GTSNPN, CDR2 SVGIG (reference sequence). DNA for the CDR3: TGTGCCTGGAGTTTCCTCGTTGACACTGAAGCTTTCTTT. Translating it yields CAWSFLVDTEAFF.

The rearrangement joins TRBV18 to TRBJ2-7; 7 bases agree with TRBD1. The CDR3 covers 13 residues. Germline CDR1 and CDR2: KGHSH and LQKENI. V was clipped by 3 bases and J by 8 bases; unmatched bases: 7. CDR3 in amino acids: CASSPNRGNQQYF. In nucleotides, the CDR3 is TGTGCCAGCTCACCGAACAGGGGAAACCAGCAGTACTTC.

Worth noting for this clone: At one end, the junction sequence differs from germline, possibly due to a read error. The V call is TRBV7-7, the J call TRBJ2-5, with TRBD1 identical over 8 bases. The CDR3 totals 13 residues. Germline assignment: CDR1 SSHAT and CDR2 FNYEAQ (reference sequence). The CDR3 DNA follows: TGTGCTAGCAGCCCCTGGACAGGGGAGACCCAGTACTTC. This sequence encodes CASSPWTGETQYF.

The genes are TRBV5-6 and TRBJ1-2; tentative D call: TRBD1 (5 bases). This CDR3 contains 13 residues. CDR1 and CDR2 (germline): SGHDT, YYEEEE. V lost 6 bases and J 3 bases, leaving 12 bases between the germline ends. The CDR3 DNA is TGTGCCAGCACCCTCGACAGATACTATGGCTACACCTTC. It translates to CASTLDRYYGYTF.

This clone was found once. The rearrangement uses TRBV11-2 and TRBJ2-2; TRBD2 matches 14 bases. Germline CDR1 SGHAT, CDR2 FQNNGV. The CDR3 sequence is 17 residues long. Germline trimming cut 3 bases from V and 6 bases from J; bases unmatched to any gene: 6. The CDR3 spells CASSFRLAGGGPGELFF. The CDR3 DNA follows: TGTGCCAGCAGCTTCCGACTAGCGGGAGGGGGCCCCGGGGAGCTGTTTTTT.

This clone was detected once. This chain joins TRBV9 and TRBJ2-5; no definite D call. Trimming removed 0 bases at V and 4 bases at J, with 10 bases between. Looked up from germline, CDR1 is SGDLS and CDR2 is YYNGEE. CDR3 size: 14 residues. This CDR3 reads CASSVGSLRETQYF. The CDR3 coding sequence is TGTGCCAGCAGCGTAGGGAGCCTTCGAGAGACCCAGTACTTC.

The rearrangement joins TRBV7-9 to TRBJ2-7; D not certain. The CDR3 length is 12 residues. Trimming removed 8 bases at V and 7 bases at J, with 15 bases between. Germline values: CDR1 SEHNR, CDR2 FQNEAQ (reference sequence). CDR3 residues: CASGETSWEQYF. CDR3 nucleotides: TGTGCCAGCGGTGAAACATCGTGGGAGCAGTACTTC.

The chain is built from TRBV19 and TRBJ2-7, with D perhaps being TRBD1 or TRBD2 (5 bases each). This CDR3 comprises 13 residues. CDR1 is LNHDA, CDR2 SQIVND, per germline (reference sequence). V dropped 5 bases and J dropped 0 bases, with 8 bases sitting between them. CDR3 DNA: TGTGCCAGTAGTGGGGGAAACTCCTACGAGCAGTACTTC. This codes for CASSGGNSYEQYF.

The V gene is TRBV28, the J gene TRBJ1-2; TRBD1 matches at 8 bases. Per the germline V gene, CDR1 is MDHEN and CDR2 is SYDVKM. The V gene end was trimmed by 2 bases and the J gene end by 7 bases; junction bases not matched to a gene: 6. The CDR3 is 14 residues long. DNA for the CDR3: TGTGCCAGCAGTTTAAATCAGGGGGCGGGTGGCTACACCTTC. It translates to CASSLNQGAGGYTF.

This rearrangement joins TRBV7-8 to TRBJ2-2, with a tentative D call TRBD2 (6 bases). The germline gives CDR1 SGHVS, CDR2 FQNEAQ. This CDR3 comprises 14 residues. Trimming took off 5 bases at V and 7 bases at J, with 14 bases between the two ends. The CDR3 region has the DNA TGTGCCAGCAGCCTCAATGGGGGGATCGGGGAGCTGTTTTTT. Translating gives CASSLNGGIGELFF.

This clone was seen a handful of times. The CDR3 DNA follows: TGCGCCAGCAGCAAGTGGGACCGCCGGAACACTGAAGCTTTCTTT. This encodes CASSKWDRRNTEAFF. The chain recombines TRBV5-1 with TRBJ1-1; weak D call: TRBD1 (5 bases). Germline CDR1 is SGHRS and CDR2 is YFSETQ. Trimming took 4 bases from V and 1 from J, leaving 14 bases between them. CDR3 length: 15 amino acids.

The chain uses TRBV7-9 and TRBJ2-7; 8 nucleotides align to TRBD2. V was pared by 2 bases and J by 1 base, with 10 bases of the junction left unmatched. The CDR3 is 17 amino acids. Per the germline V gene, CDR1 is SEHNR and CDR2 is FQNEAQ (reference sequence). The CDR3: CASSLTSGGTKSYEQYF. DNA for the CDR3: TGTGCCAGCAGCTTAACGAGCGGGGGAACAAAGTCCTACGAGCAGTACTTC.

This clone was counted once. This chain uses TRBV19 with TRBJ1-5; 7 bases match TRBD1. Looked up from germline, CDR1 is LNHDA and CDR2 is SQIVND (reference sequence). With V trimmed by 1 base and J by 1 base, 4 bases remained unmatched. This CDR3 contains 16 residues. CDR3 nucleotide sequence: TGTGCCAGTAGTATAGGGACAGGAAGGAGCAATCAGCCCCAGCATTTT. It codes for CASSIGTGRSNQPQHF. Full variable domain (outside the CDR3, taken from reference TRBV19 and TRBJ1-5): DGGITQSPKYLFRKEGQNVTLSCEQNLNHDAMYWYRQDPGQGLRLIYYSQIVNDFQKGDIAEGYSVSREKKESFPLTVTSAQKNPTAFYLCASSIGTGRSNQPQHFGDGTRLSIL.

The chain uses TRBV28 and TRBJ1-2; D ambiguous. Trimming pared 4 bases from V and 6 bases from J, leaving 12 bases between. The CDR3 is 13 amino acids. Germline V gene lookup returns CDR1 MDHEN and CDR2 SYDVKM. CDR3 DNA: TGTGCCAGCAGTTCGGGGAGAATGAATGGCTACACCTTC. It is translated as CASSSGRMNGYTF.

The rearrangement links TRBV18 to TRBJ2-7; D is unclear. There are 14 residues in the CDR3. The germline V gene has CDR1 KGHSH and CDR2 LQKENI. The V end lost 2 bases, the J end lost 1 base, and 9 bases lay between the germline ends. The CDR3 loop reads CASSPTAKSYEQYF. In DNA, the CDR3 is TGTGCCAGCTCACCAACCGCCAAATCCTACGAGCAGTACTTC.

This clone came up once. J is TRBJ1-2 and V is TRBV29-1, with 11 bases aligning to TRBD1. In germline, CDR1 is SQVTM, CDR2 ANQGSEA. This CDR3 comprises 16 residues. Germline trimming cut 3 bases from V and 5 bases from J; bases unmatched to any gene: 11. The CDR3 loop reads CSVEDLDRGRRYGYTF. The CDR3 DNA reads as TGCAGCGTTGAGGACCTGGACAGGGGGCGCCGGTATGGCTACACCTTC.

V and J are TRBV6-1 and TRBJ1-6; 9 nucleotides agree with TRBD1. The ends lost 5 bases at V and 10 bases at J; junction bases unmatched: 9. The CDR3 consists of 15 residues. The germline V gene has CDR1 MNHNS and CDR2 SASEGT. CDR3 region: CASSITGGRDSPLHF. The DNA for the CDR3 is TGTGCCAGCAGTATTACAGGGGGCAGGGACTCACCCCTCCACTTT.

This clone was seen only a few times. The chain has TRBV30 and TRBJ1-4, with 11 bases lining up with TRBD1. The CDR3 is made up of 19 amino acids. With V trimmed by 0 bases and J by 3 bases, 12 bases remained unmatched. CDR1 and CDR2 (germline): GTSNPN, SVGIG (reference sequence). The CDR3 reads CAWSVDPWDRGWANEKLFF. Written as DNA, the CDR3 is TGTGCCTGGAGTGTGGATCCGTGGGACAGGGGGTGGGCTAATGAAAAACTGTTTTTT.

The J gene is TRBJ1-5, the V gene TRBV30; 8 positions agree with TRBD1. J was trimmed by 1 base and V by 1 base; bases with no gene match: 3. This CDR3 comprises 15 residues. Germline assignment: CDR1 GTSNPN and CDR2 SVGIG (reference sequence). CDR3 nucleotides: TGTGCCTGGAGTGAATGGACAGGGAGCAATCAGCCCCAGCATTTT. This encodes CAWSEWTGSNQPQHF.

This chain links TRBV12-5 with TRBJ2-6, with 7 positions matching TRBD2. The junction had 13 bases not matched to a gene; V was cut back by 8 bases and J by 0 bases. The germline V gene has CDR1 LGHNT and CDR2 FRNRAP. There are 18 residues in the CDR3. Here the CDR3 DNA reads TGTGCTAGTCTTCCCGCGACTAGCCGCACCTCTGGGGCCAACGTCCTGACTTTC. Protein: CASLPATSRTSGANVLTF.